The TCR beta chain under discussion was sequenced for a study of patients and donors after allogeneic stem cell transplantation. A single record per CDR3 protein comes from TCRdb applying MiXCR to the RT-PCR reads. The repertoire holds fewer than 500,000 distinct CDR3 sequences, with 16% as singletons. The CDR3 spans 14 residues. Looked up from germline, CDR1 is SGHTA and CDR2 is FQGNSA. V lost 2 bases and J 6 bases, leaving 11 bases between the germline ends. The clonotype originates from a human donor who was either an allogeneic HSCT recipient or a stem cell or donor lymphocyte infusion donor (not recorded which). It is not recorded whose cells these are; they may come from a transplant donor. The chain carries TRBV7-2 and TRBJ1-5, with D maybe TRBD1 (6 bases). Input material: blood, either unsorted or a sorted T cell fraction (not recorded which). The CDR3 DNA reads as TGTGCCAGCAGCTTAAGGGGGGGGACTCAGCCCCAGCATTTT. It codes for CASSLRGGTQPQHF.